The entry that follows covers one T cell receptor beta chain sequence. TCRdb's table, derived via immunoSEQ multiplex PCR, lists solely in-frame clones and lacks some. The sample lists under 450,000 clones; about 89% were seen once. The record originates from a study of blood T cell repertoires in COVID-19. Study overall: Acute-phase and convalescent COVID-19 samples originated in the United States, Italy and Spain.

Self-reported history from a screening survey and questionnaire set each donor's cohort. Looked up from germline, CDR1 is LNHDA and CDR2 is SQIVND (reference sequence). The CDR3 extends over 15 amino acids. Trimming cost V 8 bases and J 2 bases, with 16 bases left between them. The sequence was obtained from a man in his thirties or forties who had recovered from COVID-19. The source material was PBMCs or T cells enriched from blood (not recorded which). The chain links TRBV19 to TRBJ2-1; tentative D call: TRBD1 (5 bases). The CDR3 loop is CASSWTPRTYNEQFF. CDR3 DNA sequence: TGTGCCAGTTCTTGGACACCTAGAACCTACAATGAGCAGTTCTTC. The variable domain in full, with the rest retrieved from reference TRBV19 and TRBJ2-1, is DGGITQSPKYLFRKEGQNVTLSCEQNLNHDAMYWYRQDPGQGLRLIYYSQIVNDFQKGDIAEGYSVSREKKESFPLTVTSAQKNPTAFYLCASSWTPRTYNEQFFGPGTRLTVL.